The rows below give T cell receptor beta chains drawn from one sample of a study of shared clonotypes between healthy human individuals. Method: immunoSEQ multiplex PCR; TCRdb's copy keeps in-frame clones and lacks some. The table has approximately 1,500,000 clones, 95% to 97% seen once. Sequenced input: naive CD4+ T cells sorted from blood. These receptors originate from a man aged 30 to 45 in good health. CDR3s include the opening cysteine and the closing phenylalanine or tryptophan. The order of the fields is clone size, J gene, D gene, V gene, CDR3 protein, CDR3 DNA. D genes are given only for firm matches. A clone size is listed for some rows: how often the clone was seen (once, few, many), or a class if it is expanded.

>.|TRBJ2-7|.|TRBV7-9
CASSLSGTLSYEQYF
TGTGCCAGCAGCTTAAGTGGGACACTCTCCTACGAGCAGTACTTC
>.|TRBJ1-2|.|TRBV10-1
CASSGNRAEPYGYTF
TGCGCCAGCAGTGGGAACAGGGCCGAACCCTATGGCTACACCTTC
>.|TRBJ2-7|TRBD2|TRBV7-3
CASSFPRGASGFEQYF
TGTGCCAGCAGCTTCCCTCGTGGGGCTAGCGGTTTCGAGCAGTACTTC
>.|TRBJ1-2|.|TRBV18
CASSPPSRGDYGYTF
TGTGCCAGCTCACCACCCTCCAGGGGAGACTATGGCTACACCTTC
>few|TRBJ2-7|.|TRBV30
CAWSVLGGRGDEQYF
TGTGCCTGGAGTGTACTCGGGGGACGGGGAGACGAGCAGTACTTC
>.|TRBJ2-3|.|TRBV6-1
CASSELEGDTQYF
TGTGCCAGCAGTGAACTCGAGGGAGATACGCAGTATTTT
>.|TRBJ1-2|.|TRBV10-2
CASSEWSPNYGYTF
TGCGCCAGCAGTGAATGGTCGCCTAACTATGGCTACACCTTC
>.|TRBJ2-4|.|TRBV5-4
CASSTSTRAKNIQYF
TGTGCCAGCAGCACCTCGACTAGAGCCAAAAACATTCAGTACTTC
>.|TRBJ2-5|.|TRBV5-1
CASSLLVQETQYF
TGCGCCAGCAGCTTACTAGTCCAAGAGACCCAGTACTTC
>.|TRBJ2-7|TRBD1|TRBV29-1
CSGRTGPYEQYF
TGCAGCGGGCGGACAGGGCCCTACGAGCAGTACTTC